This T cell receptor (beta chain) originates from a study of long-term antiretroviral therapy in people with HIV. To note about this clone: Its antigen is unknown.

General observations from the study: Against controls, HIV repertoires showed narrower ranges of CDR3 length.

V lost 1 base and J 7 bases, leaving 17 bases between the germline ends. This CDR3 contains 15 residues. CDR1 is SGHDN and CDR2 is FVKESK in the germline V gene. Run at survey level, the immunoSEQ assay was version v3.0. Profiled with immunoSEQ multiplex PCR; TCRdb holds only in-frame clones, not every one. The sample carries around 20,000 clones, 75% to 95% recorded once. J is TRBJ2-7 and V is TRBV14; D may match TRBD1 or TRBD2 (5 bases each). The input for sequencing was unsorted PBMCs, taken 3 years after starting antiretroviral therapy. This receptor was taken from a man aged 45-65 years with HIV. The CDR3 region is CASSQGGAQTGEQYF. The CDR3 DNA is TGTGCCAGCAGCCAAGGGGGCGCCCAAACGGGGGAGCAGTACTTC.